This T cell receptor (beta chain) was retrieved from a study of blood T cell repertoires in COVID-19. Study-wide background: Both acute and convalescent COVID-19 samples were obtained from the United States, Italy and Spain.

Trimming removed 7 bases from V and 5 bases from J; junction bases left unmatched: 5. The CDR3 consists of 13 residues. CDR1 is WSHSY and CDR2 is SAAADI in the germline V gene. TCRdb's copy holds only in-frame clones and misses some; the assay was immunoSEQ multiplex PCR. This sample has about 140,000 clones, with roughly four fifths found just once. This TCR came from a woman under 30 who had been exposed to COVID-19. The sequenced sample consisted of PBMCs or T cells enriched from blood (not recorded which). This chain joins TRBV10-2 and TRBJ2-1; TRBD2 aligns across 7 bases. The CDR3 sequence: CASISAGDNEQFF. In DNA, the CDR3 is TGCGCCAGCATTTCGGCGGGAGACAATGAGCAGTTCTTC.